Each of the 8 T cell receptor beta chains below was sequenced from the same sample in a study of T cell repertoires in cytomegalovirus infection. Antigens for these TCRs are unknown. Via MiXCR, TCRdb re-called the reads, giving one row per CDR3 protein. The data contain hundreds of thousands of distinct CDR3 sequences, approximately 40% of them seen just once; the ten biggest clones take up just under 45%. Specimen: cultured PBMCs, collected from culture after CMV antigen stimulation. The source is a human donor in good health (CMV status not recorded). Some clones in this sample may be carry-over from other donors' samples.

This sequence joins TRBV6-5 and TRBJ2-7, with 7 bases identical to TRBD2. The trim removed 0 bases at V and 2 bases at J, leaving 1 base unmatched. In germline, CDR1 is MNHEY, CDR2 SVGAGI. CDR3 length: 14 residues. The CDR3 here is CASSYSGLPYEQYF. The CDR3, as DNA: TGTGCCAGCAGTTACTCGGGACTACCCTACGAGCAGTACTTC.

The chain combines TRBV12-3 or TRBV12-4 with TRBJ2-5; 8 bases match TRBD2. Trimming at V came to 11 bases and at J to 4 bases, leaving 6 bases not matched to a gene. The CDR3 runs to 12 residues. The CDR3 DNA follows: TGTGCCGTCGGACGGGAGGGAGAGACCCAGTACTTC. Translation gives CAVGREGETQYF.

This rearrangement joins TRBV19 to TRBJ2-7; no clear D. V was clipped by 2 bases and J by 4 bases, with 9 bases between them. The germline gives CDR1 LNHDA, CDR2 SQIVND (reference sequence). The CDR3 contains 13 residues. CDR3 sequence: CASSIIGSYEQYF. DNA of the CDR3: TGTGCCAGTAGTATAATCGGCTCTTACGAGCAGTACTTC.

The chain couples TRBV7-2 to TRBJ2-3, with 12 bases fitting TRBD2. Germline values: CDR1 SGHTA, CDR2 FQGNSA. V dropped 4 bases and J dropped 6; count of bases not matched to a gene: 8. This CDR3 has 16 amino acids. The CDR3 protein is CASSSRTSGTGDTQYF. CDR3 sequence (DNA): TGTGCCAGCAGCTCGCGGACTAGCGGGACCGGGGATACGCAGTATTTT.

V usage is TRBV5-1 and J usage is TRBJ2-3; D ambiguous. Germline V lookup: CDR1 SGHRS, CDR2 YFSETQ. Deletions cut 5 bases from V and 2 bases from J, with 12 bases between. This CDR3 is built from 14 residues. This chain's CDR3 is CASRRGRDTDTQYF. CDR3 nucleotide sequence: TGCGCCAGCAGGCGAGGAAGGGACACAGATACGCAGTATTTT. Drawing the rest from reference TRBV5-1 and TRBJ2-3, the complete variable domain is KAGVTQTPRYLIKTRGQQVTLSCSPISGHRSVSWYQQTPGQGLQFLFEYFSETQRNKGNFPGRFSGRQFSNSRSEMNVSTLELGDSALYLCASRRGRDTDTQYFGPGTRLTVL.

J is TRBJ2-1 and V is TRBV6-1; D ambiguous. The ends were cut back, 8 bases at V and 7 bases at J, with 9 bases in the middle. The germline gives CDR1 MNHNS, CDR2 SASEGT. This CDR3 is built from 11 residues. CDR3 coding DNA: TGTGCCAGCCTAACCTGGAATGAGCAGTTCTTC. Translation gives CASLTWNEQFF.

The V gene is TRBV7-6, the J gene TRBJ2-5; TRBD1 aligns across 8 bases. The CDR3 totals 15 residues. CDR1 is SGHVS, CDR2 FNYEAQ, per germline. Trimming removed 5 bases from V and 5 bases from J; junction bases left unmatched: 10. The CDR3 loop is CASSQPLDRGETQYF. CDR3 bases: TGTGCCAGCAGCCAACCCTTAGACAGGGGTGAGACCCAGTACTTC.

The V and J genes are TRBV12-3 or TRBV12-4 and TRBJ2-5; D is unresolved. Trimming shortened V by 8 bases and J by 4 bases, and 11 bases separated the two germline ends. This CDR3 region has 12 residues. CDR3 nucleotide sequence: TGTGCCAGCGCCGGTGCGGCAGAGACCCAGTACTTC. This encodes CASAGAAETQYF.